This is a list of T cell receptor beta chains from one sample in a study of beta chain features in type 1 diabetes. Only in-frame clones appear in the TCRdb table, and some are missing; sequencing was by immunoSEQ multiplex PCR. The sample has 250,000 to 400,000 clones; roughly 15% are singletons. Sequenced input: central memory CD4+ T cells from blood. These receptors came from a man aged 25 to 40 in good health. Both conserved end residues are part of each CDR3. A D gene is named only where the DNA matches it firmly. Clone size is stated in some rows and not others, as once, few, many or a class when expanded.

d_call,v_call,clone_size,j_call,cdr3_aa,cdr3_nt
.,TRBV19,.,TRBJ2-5,CASSSWTTGEETQYF,TGTGCCAGTAGTTCGTGGACAACGGGAGAAGAGACCCAGTACTTC
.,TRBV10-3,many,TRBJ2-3,CAISARGAPTDTQYF,TGTGCCATCAGTGCCCGGGGGGCCCCCACAGATACGCAGTATTTT
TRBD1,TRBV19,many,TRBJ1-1,CASSIGQGYGNTEAFF,TGTGCCAGTAGTATAGGACAGGGTTACGGAAACACTGAAGCTTTCTTT
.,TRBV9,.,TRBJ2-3,CASSVSSLSGTQYF,TGTGCCAGCAGCGTATCCTCACTATCGGGTACGCAGTATTTT
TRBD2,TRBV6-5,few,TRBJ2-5,CASETSGRTLYF,TGTGCCAGTGAGACTAGCGGGAGGACCTTGTACTTC
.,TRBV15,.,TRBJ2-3,CATSSEPTRRDTQYF,TGTGCCACCAGCAGCGAACCCACGAGGAGGGATACGCAGTATTTT
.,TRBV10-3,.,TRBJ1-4,CAINPGGTNEKLFF,TGTGCCATCAATCCGGGGGGGACTAATGAAAAACTGTTTTTT
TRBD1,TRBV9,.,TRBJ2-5,CASSVDIGQAEQYF,TGTGCCAGCAGCGTAGATATAGGACAGGCGGAGCAGTACTTC
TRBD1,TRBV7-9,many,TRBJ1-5,CASSQGQGNNQPQHF,TGTGCCAGCAGCCAGGGACAGGGAAACAATCAGCCCCAGCATTTT
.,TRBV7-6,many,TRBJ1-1,CASSLASGGKEAFF,TGTGCCAGCAGCTTAGCGAGCGGCGGGAAGGAGGCTTTCTTT
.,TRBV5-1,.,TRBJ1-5,CASSLESSNQPQHF,TGCGCCAGCAGCTTGGAGTCTAGCAATCAGCCCCAGCATTTT
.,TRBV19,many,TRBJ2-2,CASSIGQNTGELFF,TGTGCCAGTAGTATAGGCCAGAACACCGGGGAGCTGTTTTTT
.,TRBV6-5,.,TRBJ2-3,CAIRFTGTDTQYF,TGTGCCATCAGATTTACGGGCACAGATACGCAGTATTTT
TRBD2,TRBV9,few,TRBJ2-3,CASSVWGRGTDTQYF,TGTGCCAGCAGCGTATGGGGGAGGGGCACAGATACGCAGTATTTT
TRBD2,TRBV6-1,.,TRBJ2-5,CASTVSGGETQYF,TGTGCCAGCACCGTGAGCGGGGGTGAGACCCAGTACTTC
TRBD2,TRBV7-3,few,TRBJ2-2,CASSLTGLAGVNTGELFF,TGTGCCAGCAGCTTAACGGGACTAGCGGGAGTGAACACCGGGGAGCTGTTTTTT
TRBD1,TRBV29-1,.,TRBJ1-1,CSVAGQGEKAAEAFF,TGCAGCGTTGCGGGACAGGGGGAGAAGGCTGCTGAAGCTTTCTTT
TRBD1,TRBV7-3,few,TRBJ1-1,CASSFGQGNTEAFF,TGTGCCAGCAGCTTCGGACAGGGGAACACTGAAGCTTTCTTT